This TCR beta chain was profiled in a study of T cell repertoires in cytomegalovirus infection. The CDR3 runs to 15 residues. With 1 base removed from V and 7 bases from J, the gap between germline ends came to 14 bases. Per the germline V gene, CDR1 is SEHNR and CDR2 is FQNEAQ (reference sequence). TCRdb redid the calling of the reads with MiXCR, one entry per CDR3 protein. Among 400,000 to 600,000 distinct CDR3 sequences listed, under 45% were seen once. Concerning this clonotype: Its antigen is not known.

The TCR sequence derives from a human donor in good health (CMV status not recorded). Some clones in this sample may be carry-over from other donors' samples. J is TRBJ2-1 and V is TRBV7-9; perhaps TRBD1 as D (6 bases). Sequences were derived from cultured PBMCs, sampled from culture after CMV antigen stimulation. The CDR3 here is CASSLVGRGRNEQFF. The DNA of the CDR3 is TGTGCCAGCAGCTTAGTCGGCAGGGGTAGGAATGAGCAGTTCTTC.